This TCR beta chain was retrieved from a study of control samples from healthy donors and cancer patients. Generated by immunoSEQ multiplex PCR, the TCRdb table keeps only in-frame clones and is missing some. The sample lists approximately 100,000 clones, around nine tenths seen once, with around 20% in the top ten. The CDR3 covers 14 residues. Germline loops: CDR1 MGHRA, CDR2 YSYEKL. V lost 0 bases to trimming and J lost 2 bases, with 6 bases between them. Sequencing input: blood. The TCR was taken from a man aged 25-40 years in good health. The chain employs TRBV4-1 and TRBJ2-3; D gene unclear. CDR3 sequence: CASSQEKYTDTQYF. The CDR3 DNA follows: TGCGCCAGCAGCCAAGAAAAATACACAGATACGCAGTATTTT.